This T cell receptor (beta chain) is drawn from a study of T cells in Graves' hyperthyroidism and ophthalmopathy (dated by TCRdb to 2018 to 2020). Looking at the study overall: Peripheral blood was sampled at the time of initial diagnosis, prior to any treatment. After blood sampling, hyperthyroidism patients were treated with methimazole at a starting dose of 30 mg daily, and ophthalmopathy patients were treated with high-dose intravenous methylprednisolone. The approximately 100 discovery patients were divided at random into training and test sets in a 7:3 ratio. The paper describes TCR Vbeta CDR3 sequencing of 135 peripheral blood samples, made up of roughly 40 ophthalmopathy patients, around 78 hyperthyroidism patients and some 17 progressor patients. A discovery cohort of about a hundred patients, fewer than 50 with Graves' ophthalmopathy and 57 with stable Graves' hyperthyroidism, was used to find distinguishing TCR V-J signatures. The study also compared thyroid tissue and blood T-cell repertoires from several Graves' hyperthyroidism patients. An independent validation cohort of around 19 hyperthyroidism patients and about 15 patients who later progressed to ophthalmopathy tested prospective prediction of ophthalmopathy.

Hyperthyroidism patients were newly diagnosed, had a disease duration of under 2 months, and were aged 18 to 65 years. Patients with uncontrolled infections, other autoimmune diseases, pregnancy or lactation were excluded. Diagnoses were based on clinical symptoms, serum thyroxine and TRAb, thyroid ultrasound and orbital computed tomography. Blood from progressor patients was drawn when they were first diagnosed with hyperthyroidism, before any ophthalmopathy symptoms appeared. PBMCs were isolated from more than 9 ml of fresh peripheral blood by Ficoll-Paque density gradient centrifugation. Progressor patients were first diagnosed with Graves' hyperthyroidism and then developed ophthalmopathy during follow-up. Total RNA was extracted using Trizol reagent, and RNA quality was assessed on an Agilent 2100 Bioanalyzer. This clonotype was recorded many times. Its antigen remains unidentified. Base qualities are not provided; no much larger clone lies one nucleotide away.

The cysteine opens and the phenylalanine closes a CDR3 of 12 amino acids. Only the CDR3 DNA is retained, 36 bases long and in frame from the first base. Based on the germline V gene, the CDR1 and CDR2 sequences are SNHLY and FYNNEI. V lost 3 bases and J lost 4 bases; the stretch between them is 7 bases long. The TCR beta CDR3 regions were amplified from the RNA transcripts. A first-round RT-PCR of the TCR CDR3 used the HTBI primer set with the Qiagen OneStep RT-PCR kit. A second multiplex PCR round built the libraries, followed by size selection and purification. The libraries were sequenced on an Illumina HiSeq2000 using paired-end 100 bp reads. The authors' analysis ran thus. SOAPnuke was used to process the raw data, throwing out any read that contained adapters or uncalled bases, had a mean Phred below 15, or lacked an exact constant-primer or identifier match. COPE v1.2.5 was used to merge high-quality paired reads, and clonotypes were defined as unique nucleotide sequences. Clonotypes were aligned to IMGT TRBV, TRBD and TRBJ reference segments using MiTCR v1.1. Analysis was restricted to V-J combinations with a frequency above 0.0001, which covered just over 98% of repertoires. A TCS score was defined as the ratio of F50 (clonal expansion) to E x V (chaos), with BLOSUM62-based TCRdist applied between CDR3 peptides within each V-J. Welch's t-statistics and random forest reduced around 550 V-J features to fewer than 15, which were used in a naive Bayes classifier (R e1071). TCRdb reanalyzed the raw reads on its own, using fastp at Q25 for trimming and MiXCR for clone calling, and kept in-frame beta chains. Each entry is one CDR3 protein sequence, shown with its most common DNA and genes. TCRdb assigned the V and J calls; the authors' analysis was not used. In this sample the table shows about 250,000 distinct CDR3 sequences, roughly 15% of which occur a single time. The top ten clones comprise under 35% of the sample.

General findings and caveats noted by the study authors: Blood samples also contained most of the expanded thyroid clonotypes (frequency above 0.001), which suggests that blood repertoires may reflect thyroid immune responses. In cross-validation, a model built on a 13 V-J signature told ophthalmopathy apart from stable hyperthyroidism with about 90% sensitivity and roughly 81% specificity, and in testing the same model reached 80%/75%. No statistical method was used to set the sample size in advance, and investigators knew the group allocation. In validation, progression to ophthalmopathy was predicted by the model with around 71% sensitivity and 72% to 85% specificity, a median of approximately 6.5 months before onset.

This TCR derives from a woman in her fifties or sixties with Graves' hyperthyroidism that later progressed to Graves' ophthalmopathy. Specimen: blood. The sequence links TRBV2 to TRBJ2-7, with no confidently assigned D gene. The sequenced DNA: TGTGCCAGCAGTGACATCTCGTACGAGCAGTACTTC. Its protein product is CASSDISYEQYF.